Listed here is a single T cell receptor (beta chain). Its antigen remains unknown. Trimming shortened V by 4 bases and J by 8 bases, and 18 bases separated the two germline ends. This CDR3 contains 15 residues. Germline lookup yields CDR1 SGHRS and CDR2 YFSETQ. These data originate in a study of T cells in Graves' hyperthyroidism and ophthalmopathy. Study details: Upon initial diagnosis and before any treatment, peripheral blood was collected.

Study results and limitations: Expanded thyroid clonotypes (above 0.001) were mostly also found in blood. Onset of ophthalmopathy came a median roughly 6 months after the model predicted it.

Uncontrolled infection, other autoimmune disease, pregnancy or lactation excluded patients. Amplification targeted TCR beta CDR3 regions from RNA transcripts. An initial round of RT-PCR targeting the TCR CDR3 relied on the HTBI primer set. TCRdb independently ran MiXCR on the multiplex PCR reads; one entry per CDR3 protein. Of 300,000 to 400,000 distinct CDR3 sequences in the sample, about 12% were seen once. The TCR comes from a woman between 18 and 29 years old with Graves' hyperthyroidism. The chain uses TRBV5-1 and TRBJ1-4, with a weak D call TRBD1 (5 bases). The sequenced sample was blood. CDR3 in DNA: TGCGCCAGCAGCCTGGTAACCGGGGGTGTCGAAAAACTGTTTTTT. It specifies CASSLVTGGVEKLFF.